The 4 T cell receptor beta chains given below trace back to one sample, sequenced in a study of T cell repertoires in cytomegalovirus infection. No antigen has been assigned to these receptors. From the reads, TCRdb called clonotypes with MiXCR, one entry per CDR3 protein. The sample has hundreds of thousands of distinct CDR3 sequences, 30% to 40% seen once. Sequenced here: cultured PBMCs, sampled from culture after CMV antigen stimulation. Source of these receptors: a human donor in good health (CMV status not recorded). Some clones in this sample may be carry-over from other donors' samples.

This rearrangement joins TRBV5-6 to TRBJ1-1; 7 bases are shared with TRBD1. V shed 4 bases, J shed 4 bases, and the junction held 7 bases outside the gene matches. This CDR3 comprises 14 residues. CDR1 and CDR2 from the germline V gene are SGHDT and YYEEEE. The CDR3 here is CASSPANRGTEAFF. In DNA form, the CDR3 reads TGTGCCAGCAGCCCGGCCAACAGGGGCACTGAAGCTTTCTTT. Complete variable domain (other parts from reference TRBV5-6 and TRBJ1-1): DAGVTQSPTHLIKTRGQQVTLRCSPKSGHDTVSWYQQALGQGPQFIFQYYEEEERQRGNFPDRFSGHQFPNYSSELNVNALLLGDSALYLCASSPANRGTEAFFGQGTRLTVV.

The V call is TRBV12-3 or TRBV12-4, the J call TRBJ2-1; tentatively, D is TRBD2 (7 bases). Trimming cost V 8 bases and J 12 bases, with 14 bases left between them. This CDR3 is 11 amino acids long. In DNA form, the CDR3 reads TGTGCCAGCGGGGGGGCCCATAGGCAGTTCTTC. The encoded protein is CASGGAHRQFF.

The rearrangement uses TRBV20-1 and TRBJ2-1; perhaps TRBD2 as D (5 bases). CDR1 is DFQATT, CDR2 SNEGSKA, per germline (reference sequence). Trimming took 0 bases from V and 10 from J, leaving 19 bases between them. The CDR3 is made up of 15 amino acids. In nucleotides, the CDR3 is TGCAGTGCTAGAGAGGACTCCCCATTGGGTGGCGAGCAGTTCTTC. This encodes CSAREDSPLGGEQFF.

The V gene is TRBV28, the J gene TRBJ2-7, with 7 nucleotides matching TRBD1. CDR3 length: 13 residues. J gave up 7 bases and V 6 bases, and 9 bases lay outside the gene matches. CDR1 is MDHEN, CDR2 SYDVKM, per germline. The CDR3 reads CASSHRGRGEQYV. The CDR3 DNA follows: TGTGCCAGCAGCCACAGGGGCCGGGGAGAGCAGTACGTC.